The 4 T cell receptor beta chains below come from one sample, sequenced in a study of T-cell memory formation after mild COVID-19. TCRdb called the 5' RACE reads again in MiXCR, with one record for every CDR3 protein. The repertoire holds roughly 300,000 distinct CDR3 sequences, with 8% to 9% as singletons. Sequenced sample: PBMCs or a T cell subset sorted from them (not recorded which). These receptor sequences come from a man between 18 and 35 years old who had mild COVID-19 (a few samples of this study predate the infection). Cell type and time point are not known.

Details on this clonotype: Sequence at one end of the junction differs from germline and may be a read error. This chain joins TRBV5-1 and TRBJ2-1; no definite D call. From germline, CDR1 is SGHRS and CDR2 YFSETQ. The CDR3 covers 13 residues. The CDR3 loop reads CASSLLGRPVLLF. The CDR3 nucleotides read TGCGCCAGCAGCTTGCTCGGGCGCCCGGTTTTGCTCTTC.

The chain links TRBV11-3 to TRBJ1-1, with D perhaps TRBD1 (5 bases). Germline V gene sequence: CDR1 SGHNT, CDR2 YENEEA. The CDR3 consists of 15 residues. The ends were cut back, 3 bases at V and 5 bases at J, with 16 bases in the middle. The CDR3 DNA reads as TGTGCCAGCAGCTTGGTAAGACAGCCCTGGACTGAAGCTTTCTTT. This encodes CASSLVRQPWTEAFF.

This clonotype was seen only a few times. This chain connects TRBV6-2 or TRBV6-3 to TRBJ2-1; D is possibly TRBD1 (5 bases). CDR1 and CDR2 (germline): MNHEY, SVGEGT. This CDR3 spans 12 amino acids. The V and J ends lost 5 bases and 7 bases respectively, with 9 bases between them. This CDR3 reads CASSRKGNEQFF. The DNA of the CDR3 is TGTGCCAGCAGTCGGAAGGGGAATGAGCAGTTCTTC.

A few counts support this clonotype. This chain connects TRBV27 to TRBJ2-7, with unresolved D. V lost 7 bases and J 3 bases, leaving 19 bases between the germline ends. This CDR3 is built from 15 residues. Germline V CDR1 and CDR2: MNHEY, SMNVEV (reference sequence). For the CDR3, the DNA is TGTGCCAGCACTGGGTATCGAGAAAAGAGCTACGAGCAGTACTTC. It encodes CASTGYREKSYEQYF.